This passage covers 18 T cell receptor beta chains from one sample sequenced in a study of Graves' ophthalmopathy and Graves' hyperthyroidism. Investigators amplified TCR beta CDR3 regions from RNA transcripts. The first-round RT-PCR employed HTBI primers together with the Qiagen OneStep RT-PCR kit. A multiplex PCR was then performed as the second round. TCRdb called the multiplex PCR reads again in MiXCR, with one record for every CDR3 protein. The table shows roughly 230,000 distinct CDR3 sequences, with 20% to 25% occurring only once. The sample consisted of peripheral blood. Source of these receptors: a woman in her fifties or sixties with Graves' ophthalmopathy.

This clonotype was seen only a few times. Possible read error: a much larger clone is one base away. The genes are TRBV7-3 and TRBJ1-1, with D tentatively TRBD1 (5 bases). This CDR3 region has 15 residues. Germline assignment: CDR1 SGHTA and CDR2 FQGTGA. The CDR3 is CVSSSTGGRVAEAFF. The CDR3 DNA reads as TGTGTCAGCAGCTCTACTGGGGGTCGTGTCGCTGAAGCTTTCTTT.

This clonotype was detected many times. The chain uses TRBV6-2 or TRBV6-3 and TRBJ1-5, with D maybe TRBD1 (5 bases). With 2 bases removed from V and 4 bases from J, the gap between germline ends came to 21 bases. CDR3 length: 18 amino acids. Germline V gives CDR1 MNHEY, CDR2 SVGEGT. The CDR3, as DNA: TGTGCCAGCAGTTACGGTTTCAGGGTTTCGAATGGAAATCAGCCCCAGCATTTT. Its protein is CASSYGFRVSNGNQPQHF.

The chain combines TRBV5-5 with TRBJ2-5; tentatively, D is TRBD1 (6 bases). CDR1 is SGHKS, CDR2 YYEKEE, per germline (reference sequence). The ends were cut back, 6 bases at V and 2 bases at J, with 20 bases in the middle. CDR3 length: 16 residues. CDR3 in amino acids: CASNLGAGASQETQYF. CDR3 bases: TGTGCCAGCAATCTCGGGGCAGGGGCGTCGCAAGAGACCCAGTACTTC.

This clonotype appeared many times. The chain employs TRBV5-6 and TRBJ2-2; 8 bases align to TRBD2. Germline values: CDR1 SGHDT, CDR2 YYEEEE. V shed 4 bases, J shed 8 bases, and the junction held 16 bases outside the gene matches. The CDR3 sequence is 17 residues long. The CDR3 nucleotides are TGTGCCAGCAGCCCGATCGGCGGCGGGAGGCCATCAGGGGAGCTGTTTTTT. This encodes CASSPIGGGRPSGELFF.

This clonotype has a handful of counts. The V gene is TRBV5-1, the J gene TRBJ1-3; weak D call: TRBD1 (6 bases). The V and J ends lost 5 bases and 3 bases respectively, with 15 bases between them. From germline, CDR1 is SGHRS and CDR2 YFSETQ. This CDR3 is built from 15 residues. The CDR3 sequence is CASSSTRGYGNTIYF. CDR3 nucleotides: TGCGCCAGCAGTTCCACCAGGGGATATGGAAACACCATATATTTT.

This clonotype has at least ten counts. The chain couples TRBV20-1 to TRBJ1-6; D may be TRBD1 (5 bases). Trimming stripped 1 base from V and 6 bases from J, with 13 bases between. CDR1 DFQATT and CDR2 SNEGSKA come from the germline V gene (reference sequence). CDR3 length: 15 amino acids. The DNA of the CDR3 is TGCAGTGCTAGAGCCCCAACAGGCGCTAATTCACCCCTCCACTTT. Amino acids: CSARAPTGANSPLHF.

The chain recombines TRBV24-1 with TRBJ2-5; D is unclear. The V gene's germline CDR1 is KGHDR and CDR2 SFDVKD. Trimming pared 9 bases from V and 2 bases from J, leaving 12 bases between. This CDR3 has 13 amino acids. The CDR3 DNA sequence: TGTGCCACCCGGACCCCTATTCAAGAGACCCAGTACTTC. It specifies CATRTPIQETQYF.

This clonotype came up a few times. Without the conserved terminal phenylalanine or tryptophan, this CDR3 likely stems from a read error. Because the CDR3's place on the DNA is in doubt, the DNA is left out and the CDR3 is given as listed by TCRdb. The rearrangement uses TRBV28 and TRBJ1-1; the D call TRBD1 from the table was never checked on the DNA. CDR1 is MDHEN and CDR2 is SYDVKM in the germline V gene. A total of 12 residues make up the CDR3, ends included. CDR3 loop: CASSFFGTEIHL.

V is TRBV30 and J is TRBJ1-2; the D gene is possibly TRBD1 (5 bases). The germline V gene has CDR1 GTSNPN and CDR2 SVGIG (reference sequence). This CDR3 is built from 12 residues. V gave up 3 bases and J gave up 8 bases, with 13 bases separating them. This chain's CDR3 is CAWRGAGGGYTF. For the CDR3, the DNA is TGTGCCTGGAGAGGGGCCGGAGGGGGCTACACCTTC.

V is TRBV15 and J is TRBJ2-2, with 9 bases identical to TRBD2. Germline V gives CDR1 LNHNV, CDR2 YYDKDF (reference sequence). This CDR3 is 17 amino acids long. V lost 3 bases to trimming and J lost 8 bases; unmatched junction nucleotides: 13. The CDR3 DNA reads as TGTGCCACCAGCAGGCAGCGACTAGCGGCCCAAAGGGGGGAGCTGTTTTTT. This translates into CATSRQRLAAQRGELFF.

This clonotype showed up many times. V usage is TRBV20-1 and J usage is TRBJ2-2; no clear D gene. Germline lookup yields CDR1 DFQATT and CDR2 SNEGSKA (reference sequence). This CDR3 comprises 12 residues. V was shortened by 5 bases and J by 6 bases, with 10 bases between the two germline ends. As DNA, the CDR3 is TGCAGTGCTCTAAGGTCTTCCGGGGAGCTGTTTTTT. Protein product: CSALRSSGELFF.

This clonotype was observed many times. The chain has TRBV28 and TRBJ2-7; 9 bases are a match to TRBD2. The germline V gene encodes CDR1 MDHEN and CDR2 SYDVKM. CDR3 length: 14 amino acids. The junction had 5 bases not matched to a gene; V was cut back by 6 bases and J by 2 bases. The CDR3, as DNA: TGTGCCAGCAGAAATAGCGGGAGCACCTACGAGCAGTACTTC. As protein: CASRNSGSTYEQYF.

This clonotype turned up a few times. The CDR3 bases are TGTGCCAGCAGTCTAGCGGGAGTTCGGTACGAGCAGTACTTC. Its translation: CASSLAGVRYEQYF. The chain is built from TRBV6-2 or TRBV6-3 and TRBJ2-7, with 10 bases identical to TRBD2. After removal of 5 bases from V and 4 bases from J, the junction contained 5 bases not matched to a gene. The CDR3 totals 14 residues. Germline CDR1 and CDR2: MNHEY and SVGEGT.

Of note for this clonotype: A much larger clone sits a single nucleotide away, making a read error possible. The V and J genes are TRBV4-1 and TRBJ2-7; D gene unclear. Trimming took off 4 bases at V and 3 bases at J, with 13 bases between the two ends. CDR3 length: 14 amino acids. Germline V gene lookup returns CDR1 MGHRA and CDR2 YSYEKL. CDR3 DNA sequence: TGCGCCAGCAGCCCCCTGCTCCACGGCTACGAGCAGTACTTC. Protein product: CASSPLLHGYEQYF.

This clonotype was seen at least ten times. V is TRBV6-1 and J is TRBJ2-7, with D possibly TRBD1 on 6 matching bases. The CDR3 is 14 residues long. Trimming pared 6 bases from V and 2 bases from J, leaving 14 bases between. In germline, CDR1 is MNHNS, CDR2 SASEGT. CDR3 bases: TGTGCCAGCAGCCAAGACACAGGGCCCTACGAGCAGTACTTC. Its protein is CASSQDTGPYEQYF.

This clonotype came up many times. The genes are TRBV19 and TRBJ1-2; D possibly corresponds to TRBD1 (5 bases). V lost 5 bases and J 5 bases, leaving 15 bases between the germline ends. The CDR3 consists of 14 residues. CDR1 and CDR2 (germline): LNHDA, SQIVND (reference sequence). The CDR3 loop reads CASSSQGIGYGYTF. As DNA, the CDR3 is TGTGCCAGTAGTTCCCAGGGTATTGGATATGGCTACACCTTC.

V is TRBV5-1 and J is TRBJ1-6; no clear D gene. The germline gives CDR1 SGHRS, CDR2 YFSETQ. With 2 bases removed from V and 7 bases from J, the gap between germline ends came to 16 bases. This CDR3 comprises 16 residues. CDR3 sequence: CASSFSLEQPNSPLHF. The DNA of the CDR3 is TGCGCCAGCAGCTTTTCTCTGGAACAGCCGAATTCACCCCTCCACTTT.

This clonotype came up a few times. The V gene is TRBV4-1, the J gene TRBJ1-1, with TRBD1 matching 7 bases. CDR1 and CDR2 (germline): MGHRA, YSYEKL. The trim removed 4 bases at V and 0 bases at J, leaving 11 bases unmatched. This CDR3 is 17 amino acids long. For the CDR3, the DNA is TGCGCCAGCAGCCCGGCGGACAGGCGCGGCTTGAACACTGAAGCTTTCTTT. Translating it yields CASSPADRRGLNTEAFF.